The 11 T cell receptor beta chains in this list originate from one sample, sequenced in a study of T cell responses to AZD1222 COVID-19 vaccine. The assay was immunoSEQ multiplex PCR, and TCRdb's table has in-frame clones only and misses some. The sample includes 150,000 to 200,000 clones, around nine tenths of them seen just once. Source: peripheral blood, taken 28 days after the second AZD1222 dose. The source of these receptors is an adult who received the AZD1222 COVID-19 vaccine.

The chain links TRBV18 to TRBJ1-5; D is perhaps TRBD1 (6 bases). The CDR3 runs to 13 residues. The germline gives CDR1 KGHSH, CDR2 LQKENI. V lost 6 bases to trimming and J lost 8 bases, with 14 bases between them. This CDR3 is CASSPDRRKPQHF. The DNA of the CDR3 is TGTGCCAGCTCGCCCGACAGGAGAAAGCCCCAGCATTTT.

This chain links TRBV27 with TRBJ2-2, with 10 bases that match TRBD1. Unmatched junction bases numbered 9, after V lost 6 bases and J lost 5 bases. The CDR3 has 16 amino acids. Germline V gives CDR1 MNHEY, CDR2 SMNVEV (reference sequence). The CDR3 DNA reads as TGTGCCAGCAGACGACCCGACAGGGGGCTAACCGGGGAGCTGTTTTTT. It codes for CASRRPDRGLTGELFF.

The chain is built from TRBV6-2 or TRBV6-3 and TRBJ1-1, with D maybe TRBD1 (5 bases). The CDR3 contains 16 residues. Per the germline V gene, CDR1 is MNHEY and CDR2 is SVGEGT. V was cut by 5 bases and J by 5 bases, with 21 bases left in between. The CDR3 is CASSAYLGEGSTEAFF. CDR3 nucleotide sequence: TGTGCCAGCAGTGCTTACCTGGGGGAAGGAAGTACTGAAGCTTTCTTT.

The count of this clone is one. This chain joins TRBV6-4 and TRBJ2-3; 9 positions agree with TRBD2. The CDR3 loop spans 16 amino acids. V trimming: 0 bases; J trimming: 6 bases; junction bases outside the gene matches: 7. Per the germline V gene, CDR1 is MRHNA and CDR2 is SNTAGT. The CDR3 bases are TGTGCCAGCAGTGACTCCGGCGGGGGGGCGGTTGATACGCAGTATTTT. It codes for CASSDSGGGAVDTQYF.

This clone is a singleton in its sample. The chain couples TRBV30 to TRBJ2-7, with 9 bases fitting TRBD1. The CDR3 covers 14 residues. CDR1 and CDR2 from the germline V gene are GTSNPN and SVGIG (reference sequence). Losses at the gene ends were 3 bases for V and 3 bases for J; bases not matched to a gene: 6. DNA for the CDR3: TGTGCCTGGAGGGACAGGGGATCTAGCTACGAGCAGTACTTC. Translated, it gives CAWRDRGSSYEQYF.

This clone was counted a single time. The chain uses TRBV23-1 and TRBJ1-1, with D possibly TRBD1 on 6 matching bases. TRBV23-1 is annotated as an ORF whose role is uncertain. V lost 11 bases, J lost 1 base, and 11 bases lay in between. The CDR3 consists of 12 residues. The CDR3 region is CAGGQRNTEAFF. CDR3 coding DNA: TGCGCCGGCGGACAGAGGAACACTGAAGCTTTCTTT.

J is TRBJ2-2 and V is TRBV7-2, with a weak D call TRBD1 (6 bases). This CDR3 has 14 residues. Trimming pared 1 base from V and 5 bases from J, leaving 8 bases between. Germline V gene sequence: CDR1 SGHTA, CDR2 FQGNSA. The DNA for the CDR3 is TGTGCCAGCAGCTTAGTTGGGACAACCGGGGAGCTGTTTTTT. It codes for CASSLVGTTGELFF.

This chain connects TRBV5-1 to TRBJ1-1; the match to TRBD1 covers 7 bases. CDR3 size: 14 residues. Germline values: CDR1 SGHRS, CDR2 YFSETQ. Trimming cost V 7 bases and J 0 bases; bases outside gene matches: 6. The CDR3 DNA follows: TGCGCCAGCGGAACAGGGGCCTTGAACACTGAAGCTTTCTTT. It encodes CASGTGALNTEAFF. Combining the CDR3 with reference TRBV5-1 and TRBJ1-1 gives the whole variable domain KAGVTQTPRYLIKTRGQQVTLSCSPISGHRSVSWYQQTPGQGLQFLFEYFSETQRNKGNFPGRFSGRQFSNSRSEMNVSTLELGDSALYLCASGTGALNTEAFFGQGTRLTVV.

CDR3 coding DNA: TGTGCCAGCTCACCACCGGAAGTAGGGAGGAACGAAAAACTGTTTTTT. It specifies CASSPPEVGRNEKLFF. The chain recombines TRBV18 with TRBJ1-4; D uncertain. From germline, CDR1 is KGHSH and CDR2 LQKENI. The V and J ends lost 0 bases and 8 bases respectively, with 16 bases between them. The CDR3 extends over 16 amino acids.

The chain combines TRBV6-5 with TRBJ1-2; no firm D call. V lost 7 bases and J lost 5, with 17 bases in between. The CDR3 runs 14 residues. Germline values: CDR1 MNHEY, CDR2 SVGAGI. The chain's CDR3 is CASTPTALRYGYTF. The CDR3 DNA reads TGTGCCAGCACCCCCACGGCTCTTCGGTATGGCTACACCTTC.

This chain uses TRBV25-1 with TRBJ2-5; D is uncertain. The V gene lost 0 bases and the J gene lost 5 bases, with 7 bases spanning the gap. CDR3 size: 13 residues. From germline, CDR1 is MGHDK and CDR2 SYGVNS. CDR3 sequence reads: CASSEYSEETQYF. The CDR3 nucleotides are TGTGCCAGCAGTGAATATTCCGAGGAGACCCAGTACTTC. Using reference TRBV25-1 and TRBJ2-5 for the parts outside the CDR3, the full variable domain is EADIYQTPRYLVIGTGKKITLECSQTMGHDKMYWYQQDPGMELHLIHYSYGVNSTEKGDLSSESTVSRIRTEHFPLTLESARPSHTSQYLCASSEYSEETQYFGPGTRLLVL.